The entry below gives a single TCR beta chain sequence along with its context. Its binding antigen is unknown. No much larger clone exists at a distance of one base, and base qualities are not known. This entry is derived from a study of blood T cell repertoires in COVID-19 (dated by TCRdb to the early 2020s). The study in broad terms: Samples covering the acute and convalescent phases of COVID-19 were provided by collaborators in the United States, Italy and Spain. The prospective study material was composed of cDNA or gDNA derived from T cells, B-cell-depleted T cells, or PBMCs. The dataset comprised deeply sampled blood TCRbeta repertoires from subjects exposed to, actively infected with, or recovered from COVID-19. A freely available public database, intended as a resource for researchers studying the immune response to SARS-CoV-2, is where the repertoires were released. Samples came from the ongoing ImmuneRACE study (first 160 participants) plus 1,254 subjects from 6 global collaborators. The sample metadata nearly always contained a de-identified subject ID, COVID-19 status, age in years and sex. HLA class I and class II types, where available, came from metadata supplied by the sample provider rather than from assay-based typing.

The CDR3 starts with the cysteine, ends with the phenylalanine, and has 12 residues. The kept DNA is CDR3 alone, 36 bases in frame from the first base. For CDR1 and CDR2, the germline V gene (reference sequence) lists MNHEY and SMNVEV. The germline ends are 5 bases apart after V is trimmed by 5 bases and J by 3 bases. The collaborating institutions used their own protocols to collect whole blood in K2EDTA tubes. For TCRbeta analysis, collaborators shipped samples as frozen whole blood, isolated PBMCs, or DNA extracted from either of those sample types. TCRbeta CDR3 regions were amplified from genomic DNA using the immunoSEQ Assay, a bias-controlled multiplex PCR. The original methods were these. The number of nucleated cells in each sample was estimated by amplification of reference gene primers within the assay. Sequence reads were collapsed and filtered to measure the absolute abundance of every unique TCRbeta CDR3 rearrangement. Productive Simpson clonality was computed per sample as the square root of Simpson's diversity index over productive rearrangements. TCRdb obtained this table from immuneACCESS and retained in-frame rearrangements with V and J assigned. These tables miss some clones; where compared with another copy, unresolved V genes account for less than half of the shortfall, and the remainder is unexplained. V and J calls plus clone size are reproduced from that table; the DNA served to infer D and trimming. The sample has fewer than 40,000 clones on record, around 80% of them singletons. 30% to 35% of the sample lies in the top ten.

Results and caveats for the whole study, not just this receptor: Clinical and demographic metadata were provided uncurated, with the amount varying by source and participant.

The sample comprised peripheral blood. The chain uses TRBV27 and TRBJ1-5; there is no confident call for the D gene. This receptor was identified in a man aged 55-75 years with acute or convalescent COVID-19. The CDR3 region has the sequence CASSRPNQPQHF. The DNA sequence reads TGTGCCAGCAGTCGTCCCAATCAGCCCCAGCATTTT.